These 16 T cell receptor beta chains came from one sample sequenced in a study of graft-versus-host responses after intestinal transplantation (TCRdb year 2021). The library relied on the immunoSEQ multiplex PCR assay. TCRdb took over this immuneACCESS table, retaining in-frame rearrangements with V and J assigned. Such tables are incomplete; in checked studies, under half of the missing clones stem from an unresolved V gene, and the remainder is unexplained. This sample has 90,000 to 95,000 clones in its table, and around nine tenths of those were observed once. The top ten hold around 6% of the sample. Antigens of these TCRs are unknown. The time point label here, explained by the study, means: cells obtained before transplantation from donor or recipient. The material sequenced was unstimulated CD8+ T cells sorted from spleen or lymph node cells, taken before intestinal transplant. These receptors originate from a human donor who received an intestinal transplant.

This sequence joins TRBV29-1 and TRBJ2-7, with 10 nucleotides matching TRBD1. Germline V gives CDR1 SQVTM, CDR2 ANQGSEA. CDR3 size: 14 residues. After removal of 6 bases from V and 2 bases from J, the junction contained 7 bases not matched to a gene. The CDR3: CSVAGTGETYEQYF. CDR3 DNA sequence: TGCAGCGTCGCCGGGACAGGGGAAACCTACGAGCAGTACTTC.

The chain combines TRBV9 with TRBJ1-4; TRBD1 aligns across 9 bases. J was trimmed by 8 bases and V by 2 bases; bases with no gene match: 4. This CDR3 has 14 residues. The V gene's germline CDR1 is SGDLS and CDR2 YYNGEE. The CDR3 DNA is TGTGCCAGCAGCGTTCGACAGGGGGGCGAAAAACTGTTTTTT. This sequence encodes CASSVRQGGEKLFF.

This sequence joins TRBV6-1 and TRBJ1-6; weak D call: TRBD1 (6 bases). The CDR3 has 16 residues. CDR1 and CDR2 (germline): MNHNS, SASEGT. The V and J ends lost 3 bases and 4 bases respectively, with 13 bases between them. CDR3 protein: CASSELTGLYNSPLHF. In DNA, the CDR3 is TGTGCCAGCAGTGAGCTGACAGGCCTTTATAATTCACCCCTCCACTTT.

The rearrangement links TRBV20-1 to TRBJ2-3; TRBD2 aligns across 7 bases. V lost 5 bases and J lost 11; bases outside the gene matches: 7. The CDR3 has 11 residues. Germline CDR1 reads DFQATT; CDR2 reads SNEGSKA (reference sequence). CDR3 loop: CSAAEASGQYF. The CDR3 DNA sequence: TGCAGTGCTGCCGAGGCTAGCGGGCAGTATTTT.

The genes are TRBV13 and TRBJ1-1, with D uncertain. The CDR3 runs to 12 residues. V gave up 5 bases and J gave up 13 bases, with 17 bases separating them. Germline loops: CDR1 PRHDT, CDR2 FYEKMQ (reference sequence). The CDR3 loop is CASSTSFAEVFF. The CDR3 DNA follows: TGTGCCAGCAGCACCTCATTCGCGGAGGTTTTCTTT. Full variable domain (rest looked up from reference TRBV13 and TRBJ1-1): AAGVIQSPRHLIKEKRETATLKCYPIPRHDTVYWYQQGPGQDPQFLISFYEKMQSDKGSIPDRFSAQQFSDYHSELNMSSLELGDSALYFCASSTSFAEVFFGQGTRLTVV.

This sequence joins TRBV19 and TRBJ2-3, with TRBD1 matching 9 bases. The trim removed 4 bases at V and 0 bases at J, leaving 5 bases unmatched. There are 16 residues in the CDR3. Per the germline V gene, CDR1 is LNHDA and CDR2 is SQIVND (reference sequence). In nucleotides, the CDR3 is TGTGCCAGTAGTACACAGGGGGCCCTAAGCACAGATACGCAGTATTTT. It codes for CASSTQGALSTDTQYF.

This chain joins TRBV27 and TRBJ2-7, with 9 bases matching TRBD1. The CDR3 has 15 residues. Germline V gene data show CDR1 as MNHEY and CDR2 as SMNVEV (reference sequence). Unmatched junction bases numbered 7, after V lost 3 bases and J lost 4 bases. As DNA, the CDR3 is TGTGCCAGCAGTTTCTCCGGGACAGGGAAATACGAGCAGTACTTC. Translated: CASSFSGTGKYEQYF.

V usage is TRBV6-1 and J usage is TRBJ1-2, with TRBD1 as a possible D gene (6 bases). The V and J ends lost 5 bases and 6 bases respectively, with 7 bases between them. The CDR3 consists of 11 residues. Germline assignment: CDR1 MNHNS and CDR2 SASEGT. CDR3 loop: CASSRTDGYTF. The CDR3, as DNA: TGTGCCAGCAGTCGGACAGATGGCTACACCTTC.

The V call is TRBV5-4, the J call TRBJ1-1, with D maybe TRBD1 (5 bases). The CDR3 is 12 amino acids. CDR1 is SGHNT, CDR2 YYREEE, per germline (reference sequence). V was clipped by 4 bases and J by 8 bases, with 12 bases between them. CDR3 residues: CASSPSGHEAFF. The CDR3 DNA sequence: TGTGCCAGCAGCCCCTCGGGGCACGAAGCTTTCTTT.

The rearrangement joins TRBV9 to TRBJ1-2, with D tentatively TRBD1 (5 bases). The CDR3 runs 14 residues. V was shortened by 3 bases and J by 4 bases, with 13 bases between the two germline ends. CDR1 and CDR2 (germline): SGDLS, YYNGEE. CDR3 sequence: CASSGRDRSYGYTF. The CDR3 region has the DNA TGTGCCAGCAGCGGCCGGGACCGATCCTATGGCTACACCTTC.

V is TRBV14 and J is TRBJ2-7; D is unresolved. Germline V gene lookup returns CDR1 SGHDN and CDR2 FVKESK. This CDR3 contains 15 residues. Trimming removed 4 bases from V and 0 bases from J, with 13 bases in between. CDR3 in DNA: TGTGCCAGCAGCCGGTCGGCTTCGAGCTCCTACGAGCAGTACTTC. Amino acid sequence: CASSRSASSSYEQYF.

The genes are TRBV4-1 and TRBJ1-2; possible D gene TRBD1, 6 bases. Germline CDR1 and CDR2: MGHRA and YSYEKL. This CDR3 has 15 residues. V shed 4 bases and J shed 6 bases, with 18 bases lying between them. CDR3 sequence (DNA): TGCGCCAGCAGCCTTTTGGGGGCTCCTACGAATGGCTACACCTTC. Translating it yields CASSLLGAPTNGYTF.

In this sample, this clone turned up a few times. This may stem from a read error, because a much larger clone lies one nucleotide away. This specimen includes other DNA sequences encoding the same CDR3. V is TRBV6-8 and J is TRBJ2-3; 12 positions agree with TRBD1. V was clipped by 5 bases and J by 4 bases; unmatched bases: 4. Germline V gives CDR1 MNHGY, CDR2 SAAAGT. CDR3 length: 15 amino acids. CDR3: CASSEGTGGADTQYF. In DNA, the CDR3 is TGTGCCAGCAGTGAAGGGACAGGGGGCGCAGATACGCAGTATTTT.

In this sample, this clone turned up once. CDR3 DNA: TGCGCCAGCAGCCAAGATAGACACTACCTTGTGAACGAGCAGTACTTC. Encoded protein: CASSQDRHYLVNEQYF. The chain combines TRBV4-1 with TRBJ2-7; the D is unclear. Germline V gene sequence: CDR1 MGHRA, CDR2 YSYEKL. Trimming took off 0 bases at V and 5 bases at J, with 17 bases between the two ends. This CDR3 spans 16 amino acids.

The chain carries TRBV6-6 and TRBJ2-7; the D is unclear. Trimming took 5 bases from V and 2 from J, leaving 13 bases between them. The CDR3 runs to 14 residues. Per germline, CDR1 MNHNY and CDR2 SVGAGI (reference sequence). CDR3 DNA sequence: TGTGCCAGCAGTCGCCAGGTGACACCCTACGAGCAGTACTTC. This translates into CASSRQVTPYEQYF.

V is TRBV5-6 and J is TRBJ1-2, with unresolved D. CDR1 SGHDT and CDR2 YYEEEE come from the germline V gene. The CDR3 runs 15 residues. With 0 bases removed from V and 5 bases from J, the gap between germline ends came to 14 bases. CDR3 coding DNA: TGTGCCAGCAGCTTGGGCCAAAATATCCCGTATGGCTACACCTTC. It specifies CASSLGQNIPYGYTF.